This record covers a single T cell receptor (beta chain). Mismatch with germline at one junction end may stem from a read error. Sequencing of TCR beta was performed on blood CD8+ T cells and on blood CD4+ T cells. These data originate in a study of CD8 T cells in Susac syndrome. Germline V gene lookup returns CDR1 MNHGY and CDR2 SAAAGT. CDR3 size: 11 residues. With random hexamers, reverse transcription was performed on roughly 0.45 to 1 ug of RNA. MiXCR, run by TCRdb on the immunoSEQ multiplex PCR reads, gives a single entry per CDR3 protein. The sample lists just under 150,000 distinct CDR3 sequences; around 94% were seen once.

Source material: CD4+ T cells from PBMCs. The V and J genes are TRBV6-8 and TRBJ2-7, with D unresolved. This clonotype was obtained from a human donor in good health. The CDR3 bases are TGTGCCAGCAGTCACTCCACCGAGCAGTACTTC. It codes for CASSHSTEQYF.